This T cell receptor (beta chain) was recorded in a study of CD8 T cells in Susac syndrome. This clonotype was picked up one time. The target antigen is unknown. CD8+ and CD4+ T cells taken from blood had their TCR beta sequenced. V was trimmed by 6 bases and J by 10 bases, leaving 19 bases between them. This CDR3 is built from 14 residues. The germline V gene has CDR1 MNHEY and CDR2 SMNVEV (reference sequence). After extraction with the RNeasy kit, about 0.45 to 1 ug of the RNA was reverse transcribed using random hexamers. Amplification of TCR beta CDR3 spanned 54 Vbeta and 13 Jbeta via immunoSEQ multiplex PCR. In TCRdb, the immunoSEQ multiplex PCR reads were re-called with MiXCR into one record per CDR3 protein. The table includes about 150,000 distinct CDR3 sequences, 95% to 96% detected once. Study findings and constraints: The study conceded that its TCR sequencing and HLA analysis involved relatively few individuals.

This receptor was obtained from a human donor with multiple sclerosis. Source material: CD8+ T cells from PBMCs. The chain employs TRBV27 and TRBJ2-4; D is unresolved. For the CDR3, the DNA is TGTGCCAGCAGCCTAATCCGAGGCCGAGGTATTCAGTACTTC. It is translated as CASSLIRGRGIQYF.